This T cell receptor (beta chain) stems from a study of T cell responses to AZD1222 COVID-19 vaccine. Findings and caveats of the study: In all cases, repertoires were sampled only after the peak T cell response. Clonal diversity was possibly underestimated; the donors were predominantly white British and more often female.

The CDR3 loop spans 14 amino acids. V shed 3 bases and J shed 0 bases, with 9 bases lying between them. Germline CDR1 is SGHKS and CDR2 is YYEKEE (reference sequence). Regarding this clone: Its specificity is not known.

The protocol was immunoSEQ multiplex PCR, while the TCRdb copy is restricted to in-frame clones and leaves out a portion. The top ten hold about 26% of the sample, which has 60,000 to 85,000 clones, about 74% seen once. The specimen was peripheral blood, collected 28 days after the second dose of the MenACWY control vaccine. This TCR derives from an adult who received the MenACWY meningococcal vaccine as a control. V usage is TRBV5-5 and J usage is TRBJ1-1; D is perhaps TRBD1 (5 bases). The CDR3 DNA is TGTGCCAGCAGCTCCAGGGAGGTGAACACTGAAGCTTTCTTT. It specifies CASSSREVNTEAFF.